The 30 T cell receptor beta chains below all came from one sample that was sequenced in a study of control samples from healthy donors and cancer patients. Using immunoSEQ multiplex PCR, the repertoire was profiled, and TCRdb retains in-frame clones only, with some absent. This sample yields roughly 190,000 clones, of which roughly nine tenths are seen a single time; 1.8% belongs to the top ten. Sequencing input: blood. The receptors were sampled from a man aged 30 to 39 in good health.

The V gene is TRBV20-1, the J gene TRBJ2-7, with a tentative D call TRBD1 (6 bases). The CDR3 is 11 amino acids. Between the trimmed V and J ends, which lost 6 bases and 4 bases, there was a span of 10 bases. Germline values: CDR1 DFQATT, CDR2 SNEGSKA (reference sequence). The CDR3 nucleotides are TGCAGTGCGACAGACAGGTACGAGCAGTACTTC. It is translated as CSATDRYEQYF.

The chain carries TRBV3-1 (or the pseudogene TRBV3-2) and TRBJ1-1; D is ambiguous. This CDR3 is 13 amino acids long. In germline, CDR1 is LGHDT, CDR2 YNNKEL (reference sequence). V dropped 4 bases and J dropped 3 bases, with 9 bases sitting between them. The CDR3 DNA is TGTGCCAGCAGCCGAACCGAGGACACTGAAGCTTTCTTT. Its protein product is CASSRTEDTEAFF.

The chain recombines TRBV3-1 (or the pseudogene TRBV3-2) with TRBJ2-2; 9 bases are a match to TRBD2. V lost 1 base to trimming and J lost 3 bases; unmatched junction nucleotides: 12. The CDR3 contains 19 residues. Germline CDR1 reads LGHDT; CDR2 reads YNNKEL (reference sequence). Written as DNA, the CDR3 is TGTGCCAGCAGCCAAGGGCCCGGGACTAGCTCTTGGGACACCGGGGAGCTGTTTTTT. Translating it yields CASSQGPGTSSWDTGELFF.

This sequence joins TRBV5-5 and TRBJ1-6; D perhaps matches TRBD1 (5 bases). CDR1 SGHKS and CDR2 YYEKEE come from the germline V gene (reference sequence). CDR3 length equals 14 residues. Trimming took 4 bases from V and 13 from J, leaving 18 bases between them. DNA of the CDR3: TGTGCCAGCAGCCTTGGGACCGAACTCCATCCCCTCCACTTT. Amino acids: CASSLGTELHPLHF.

This clone was seen only once. The chain links TRBV3-1 (or the pseudogene TRBV3-2) to TRBJ2-7; D ambiguous. With 1 base removed from V and 5 bases from J, the gap between germline ends came to 6 bases. CDR3 length equals 12 residues. The germline CDR1 and CDR2 sequences are LGHDT and YNNKEL (reference sequence). The CDR3 bases are TGTGCCAGCAGCCAAGTTCCGCACGAGCAGTACTTC. It encodes CASSQVPHEQYF.

The CDR3 bases are TGTGCCAGCAGCCCGGGACACGGACCCTTCTATGGCTACACCTTC. Residues: CASSPGHGPFYGYTF. V gene TRBV2 combines with J gene TRBJ1-2; weak D call: TRBD1 (6 bases). Germline CDR1 is SNHLY and CDR2 is FYNNEI. V was cut by 6 bases and J by 4 bases, with 18 bases left in between. There are 15 residues in the CDR3.

J is TRBJ1-1 and V is TRBV6-1; D possibly corresponds to TRBD1 (5 bases). Per germline, CDR1 MNHNS and CDR2 SASEGT. Between the trimmed V and J ends, which lost 11 bases and 4 bases, there was a span of 20 bases. CDR3 size: 14 residues. CDR3 sequence reads: CASSEYRSSTEAFF. The CDR3 bases are TGTGCCTCCAGTGAGTACAGGTCCAGCACTGAAGCTTTCTTT.

CDR3 in DNA: TGTGCCAGCAGCTTCCCCAGGCCCCACACCGGGGAGCTGTTTTTT. Its protein product is CASSFPRPHTGELFF. The rearrangement joins TRBV5-6 to TRBJ2-2; the D is unclear. This CDR3 spans 15 amino acids. V lost 2 bases, J lost 3 bases, and 11 bases lay in between. Germline loops: CDR1 SGHDT, CDR2 YYEEEE.

The chain links TRBV2 to TRBJ1-5; D possibly corresponds to TRBD1 (5 bases). CDR1 is SNHLY and CDR2 is FYNNEI in the germline V gene. The CDR3 extends over 16 amino acids. Trimming left V 3 bases short and J 2 bases short, with 14 bases between. CDR3 sequence (DNA): TGTGCCAGCAGTGATGGGGGGGGATCAGGCAATCAGCCCCAGCATTTT. Amino acid sequence: CASSDGGGSGNQPQHF.

This rearrangement joins TRBV2 to TRBJ1-1, with TRBD1 as a possible D gene (5 bases). V dropped 6 bases and J dropped 10 bases, with 9 bases sitting between them. This CDR3 region has 10 residues. Germline loops: CDR1 SNHLY, CDR2 FYNNEI. In nucleotides, the CDR3 is TGTGCCAGCAGCGGGGGGAGAGCTTTCTTT. This codes for CASSGGRAFF.

The CDR3 DNA reads as TGCGCCAGCAGCTTGGGGTCCGGTCACACTGAAGCTTTCTTT. Translating gives CASSLGSGHTEAFF. The chain carries TRBV5-1 and TRBJ1-1, with no clear D. This CDR3 region has 14 residues. Germline V CDR1 and CDR2: SGHRS, YFSETQ. The ends were cut back, 0 bases at V and 3 bases at J, with 9 bases in the middle.

About this clone: Other DNA sequences in this sample translate to the same CDR3. The chain has TRBV7-9 and TRBJ1-6, with D possibly matching TRBD1 (5 bases). Germline V gene data show CDR1 as SEHNR and CDR2 as FQNEAQ (reference sequence). V was pared by 1 base and J by 6 bases, with 7 bases between. The CDR3 contains 14 residues. Written as DNA, the CDR3 is TGTGCCAGCAGCTTAGAACAGGTTAATTCACCCCTCCACTTT. Translating it yields CASSLEQVNSPLHF.

The gene calls are TRBV30 and TRBJ1-2; a weak D match, TRBD1 (6 bases). Between the trimmed V and J ends, which lost 0 bases and 7 bases, there was a span of 15 bases. The CDR3 extends over 14 amino acids. Germline CDR1 is GTSNPN and CDR2 is SVGIG (reference sequence). The CDR3 DNA reads TGTGCCTGGAGTGTGACCCTCTTAGGGGGTGGCTACACCTTC. Its protein is CAWSVTLLGGGYTF.

This clone was picked up a small number of times. CDR3 sequence: CASSLDSVANYGYTF. Written as DNA, the CDR3 is TGTGCCAGCAGCTTGGACAGCGTTGCTAACTATGGCTACACCTTC. The chain joins TRBV5-5 to TRBJ1-2, with no clear D. This CDR3 spans 15 amino acids. The V end lost 0 bases, the J end lost 0 bases, and 9 bases lay between the germline ends. Germline V gene lookup returns CDR1 SGHKS and CDR2 YYEKEE (reference sequence). The entire variable domain, with the rest obtained from reference TRBV5-5 and TRBJ1-2, is as follows: DAGVTQSPTHLIKTRGQQVTLRCSPISGHKSVSWYQQVLGQGPQFIFQYYEKEERGRGNFPDRFSARQFPNYSSELNVNALLLGDSALYLCASSLDSVANYGYTFGSGTRLTVV.

In its sample, this clone was seen a few times. Other DNA sequences of this sample code for an identical CDR3. The rearrangement links TRBV12-3 or TRBV12-4 to TRBJ2-3; D gene ambiguous. This CDR3 spans 12 amino acids. The V gene lost 6 bases and the J gene lost 3 bases, with 7 bases spanning the gap. The CDR3 nucleotides read TGTGCCAGCAGCCCTCGAACAGATACGCAGTATTTT. Translated, it gives CASSPRTDTQYF.

The CDR3 loop reads CASSTQRQGLNGYTF. Written as DNA, the CDR3 is TGTGCCAGCAGCACCCAAAGACAGGGCCTTAATGGCTACACCTTC. The chain links TRBV11-2 to TRBJ1-2; 7 bases fit TRBD1. Per germline, CDR1 SGHAT and CDR2 FQNNGV. The V and J ends lost 5 bases and 6 bases, in that order; junction bases with no gene match: 12. CDR3 size: 15 residues.

This clone was observed a single time. This sequence joins TRBV12-3 or TRBV12-4 and TRBJ2-7; 7 nucleotides agree with TRBD1. V was clipped by 5 bases and J by 2 bases; unmatched bases: 3. CDR3 length: 13 residues. DNA for the CDR3: TGTGCCAGCAGTAATGGACAGGCCTACGAGCAGTACTTC. Translating gives CASSNGQAYEQYF.

This chain connects TRBV3-1 (or the pseudogene TRBV3-2) to TRBJ2-7; 7 nucleotides line up with TRBD1. The J segment lost 9 bases and the V segment lost 3 bases, leaving 14 bases of the junction unmatched. This CDR3 comprises 15 residues. Germline lookup yields CDR1 LGHDT and CDR2 YNNKEL (reference sequence). CDR3 region: CASSQGQYSSLGQYF. The CDR3 DNA sequence: TGTGCCAGCAGCCAGGGACAGTACTCCTCTCTGGGGCAGTACTTC.

This sequence joins TRBV27 and TRBJ1-5; 8 bases map to TRBD1. Germline V CDR1 and CDR2: MNHEY, SMNVEV (reference sequence). CDR3 size: 15 residues. The V segment lost 6 bases and the J segment 2 bases; nucleotides outside the gene matches: 6. In nucleotides, the CDR3 is TGTGCCAGCAGAATCGCAGGGGGCGGCAATCAGCCCCAGCATTTT. Translating it yields CASRIAGGGNQPQHF.

The chain carries TRBV7-2 and TRBJ1-2; TRBD1 matches 9 bases. V trimming: 3 bases; J trimming: 6 bases; junction bases outside the gene matches: 5. The CDR3 totals 14 residues. In germline, CDR1 is SGHTA, CDR2 FQGNSA. The CDR3 bases are TGTGCCAGCAGCTTGGGATGGGACAGGGATGGCTACACCTTC. It yields the protein CASSLGWDRDGYTF.

Regarding this clone: The DNA is omitted, as the CDR3 cannot be located on it reliably, and the CDR3 follows TCRdb's listing. The chain joins TRBV12-2 to TRBJ2-4; the table's D call, TRBD1, has no DNA check behind it. TRBV12-2 is flagged as a pseudogene. 16 amino acids form the CDR3, both terminal residues included. CDR3 sequence reads: CASRFGQGAPKNIQYF.

This clone occurred once. J is TRBJ2-5 and V is TRBV3-1 (or the pseudogene TRBV3-2); D is unresolved. The CDR3 is 13 amino acids. From germline, CDR1 is LGHDT and CDR2 YNNKEL (reference sequence). V lost 4 bases and J 4 bases, leaving 10 bases between the germline ends. CDR3 sequence reads: CASSPPGGETQYF. CDR3 DNA sequence: TGTGCCAGCAGCCCCCCGGGCGGAGAGACCCAGTACTTC.

This clone was counted between two and nine times. The chain joins TRBV10-1 to TRBJ1-4, with TRBD1 as a possible D gene (5 bases). Trimming took off 3 bases at V and 5 bases at J, with 10 bases between the two ends. The CDR3 spans 14 residues. Germline loops: CDR1 WNHNN, CDR2 SYGVQD (reference sequence). The CDR3 coding sequence is TGCGCCAGCAGTGATGGGGGGGAAAATGAAAAACTGTTTTTT. This gives the protein CASSDGGENEKLFF.

This chain uses TRBV6-1 with TRBJ2-2; D gene ambiguous. Germline lookup yields CDR1 MNHNS and CDR2 SASEGT. This CDR3 has 15 amino acids. V was trimmed by 2 bases and J by 2 bases, leaving 9 bases between them. CDR3 amino acids: CASSELFSNTGELFF. In DNA, the CDR3 is TGTGCCAGCAGTGAACTGTTCAGCAACACCGGGGAGCTGTTTTTT.

V gene TRBV9 combines with J gene TRBJ2-3, with D hard to call. The CDR3 extends over 12 amino acids. The V end lost 0 bases, the J end lost 5 bases, and 4 bases lay between the germline ends. The germline CDR1 and CDR2 sequences are SGDLS and YYNGEE. The CDR3 loop is CASSVAQDTQYF. DNA of the CDR3: TGTGCCAGCAGCGTAGCTCAAGATACGCAGTATTTT.

V gene TRBV7-8 combines with J gene TRBJ2-3; D remains ambiguous. V lost 5 bases and J lost 4, with 13 bases in between. CDR3 size: 14 residues. Germline V gene sequence: CDR1 SGHVS, CDR2 FQNEAQ. The chain's CDR3 is CASSLRSGADTQYF. The CDR3 DNA is TGTGCCAGCAGCCTCCGCTCGGGCGCAGATACGCAGTATTTT.

The rearrangement links TRBV10-3 to TRBJ1-2; D not resolved. The CDR3 extends over 10 amino acids. The V gene's germline CDR1 is ENHRY and CDR2 SYGVKD. Trimming pared 3 bases from V and 8 bases from J, leaving 4 bases between. The CDR3 loop reads CAISEWGYTF. The CDR3, as DNA: TGTGCCATCAGTGAATGGGGCTACACCTTC.

This sequence joins TRBV7-9 and TRBJ2-2; D is ambiguous. Looked up from germline, CDR1 is SEHNR and CDR2 is FQNEAQ (reference sequence). The CDR3 covers 17 residues. V was shortened by 4 bases and J by 0 bases, with 15 bases between the two germline ends. This chain's CDR3 is CASSSLRAPTNTGELFF. The CDR3 DNA reads as TGTGCCAGCAGCTCCTTACGGGCACCCACGAACACCGGGGAGCTGTTTTTT.

The rearrangement uses TRBV7-9 and TRBJ2-1; D possibly matches TRBD1 or TRBD2 (5 bases each). The germline V gene has CDR1 SEHNR and CDR2 FQNEAQ (reference sequence). V was pared by 2 bases and J by 7 bases, with 12 bases between. The CDR3 has 14 amino acids. This CDR3 is CASSLRGATNEQFF. For the CDR3, the DNA is TGTGCCAGCAGCTTAAGGGGAGCGACAAATGAGCAGTTCTTC.

The chain combines TRBV6-4 with TRBJ2-3; D perhaps matches TRBD2 (7 bases). The CDR3 spans 14 residues. The germline V gene encodes CDR1 MRHNA and CDR2 SNTAGT. The CDR3 DNA is TGTGCTCCGGGCGGGGGCACACCCACAGATACGCAGTATTTT. It specifies CAPGGGTPTDTQYF.